These 18 T cell receptor beta chains were sequenced from one sample in a study of blood T cells in healthy people across ages. Using a J-beta primer mix together with a sample-barcoded 5' primer, a second PCR was run for roughly 6 to 12 cycles. Each CDR3 protein is one row after TCRdb ran MiXCR on the 5' RACE reads. The sample lists 1.2 million to 1.5 million distinct CDR3 sequences, 59% occurring once. Sequenced input: blood. All receptors come from a man younger than 35 in good health.

V usage is TRBV27 and J usage is TRBJ1-1; D unresolved. The germline V gene has CDR1 MNHEY and CDR2 SMNVEV (reference sequence). CDR3 length: 12 amino acids. V gave up 6 bases and J gave up 5 bases, with 10 bases separating them. The CDR3 reads CASSNQRTEAFF. In DNA, the CDR3 is TGTGCCAGCAGCAATCAGAGGACTGAAGCTTTCTTT.

The chain employs TRBV4-2 and TRBJ1-1, with 9 bases that match TRBD1. The CDR3 contains 18 residues. CDR1 and CDR2 from the germline V gene are LGHNA and YNFKEQ. J lost 4 bases, V lost 0 bases, and 12 bases had no gene match. CDR3 region: CASSQESTGGGTGTEAFF. CDR3 DNA sequence: TGTGCCAGCAGCCAAGAGTCGACAGGGGGAGGGACGGGCACTGAAGCTTTCTTT.

The chain is built from TRBV6-5 and TRBJ1-1; D gene ambiguous. The CDR3 totals 19 residues. The germline gives CDR1 MNHEY, CDR2 SVGAGI. Trimming took 2 bases from V and 0 from J, leaving 22 bases between them. The CDR3: CASSYGRKSVTFMNTEAFF. CDR3 coding DNA: TGTGCCAGCAGTTACGGGCGGAAATCGGTGACCTTCATGAACACTGAAGCTTTCTTT.

V and J are TRBV6-1 and TRBJ2-5; D is ambiguous. The CDR3 length is 16 residues. V was pared by 1 base and J by 1 base, with 13 bases between. From germline, CDR1 is MNHNS and CDR2 SASEGT. CDR3 protein: CASSEGSTWGQETQYF. Here the CDR3 DNA reads TGTGCCAGCAGTGAAGGCAGTACTTGGGGCCAAGAGACCCAGTACTTC.

V usage is TRBV6-5 and J usage is TRBJ2-4, with D uncertain. The tail of the sequence fits TRBJ2-7 better, so the J call may be wrong. Looked up from germline, CDR1 is MNHEY and CDR2 is SVGAGI. The CDR3 length is 12 residues. CDR3 bases: TGTGCCAGCAGTTACCGCTCGGACGAGCAGTACTTC. Its translation: CASSYRSDEQYF.

The chain is built from TRBV29-1 and TRBJ1-1; D might be TRBD1 (5 bases). There are 13 residues in the CDR3. Trimming took off 0 bases at V and 6 bases at J, with 11 bases between the two ends. Germline values: CDR1 SQVTM, CDR2 ANQGSEA. CDR3 nucleotides: TGCAGCGTTGAAGATCGGGGGAGCGCTGAAGCTTTCTTT. Translating gives CSVEDRGSAEAFF.

The sample holds a few counts of this clonotype. V and J are TRBV29-1 and TRBJ2-3; tentative D call: TRBD1 (5 bases). V dropped 6 bases and J dropped 3 bases, with 16 bases sitting between them. CDR3 size: 14 residues. Per the germline V gene, CDR1 is SQVTM and CDR2 is ANQGSEA. This CDR3 reads CSVQGAVGTDTQYF. In nucleotides, the CDR3 is TGCAGCGTCCAAGGGGCAGTTGGAACAGATACGCAGTATTTT.

The chain links TRBV6-2 or TRBV6-3 to TRBJ2-1, with 7 bases aligning to TRBD1. V shed 5 bases, J shed 0 bases, and the junction held 4 bases outside the gene matches. CDR3 length equals 15 residues. Per the germline V gene, CDR1 is MNHEY and CDR2 is SVGEGT. The CDR3 DNA is TGTGCCAGCAGTGTGGACAGGAGCTCCTACAATGAGCAGTTCTTC. Encoded protein: CASSVDRSSYNEQFF.

The J gene is TRBJ1-5, the V gene TRBV10-3, with a tentative D call TRBD1 (5 bases). Germline V CDR1 and CDR2: ENHRY, SYGVKD. This CDR3 comprises 12 residues. Trimming took off 6 bases at V and 5 bases at J, with 8 bases between the two ends. The CDR3 DNA sequence: TGTGCCATCAGGATGGGGCATCAGCCCCAGCATTTT. Protein sequence: CAIRMGHQPQHF.

This clonotype was recorded a few times. The rearrangement links TRBV4-1 to TRBJ2-7, with unresolved D. The CDR3 spans 17 residues. CDR1 is MGHRA and CDR2 is YSYEKL in the germline V gene. Trimming removed 1 base from V and 1 base from J, with 17 bases in between. Here the CDR3 reads CASSQGPGGRASYEQYF. CDR3 coding DNA: TGCGCCAGCAGCCAAGGCCCGGGCGGAAGAGCGTCCTACGAGCAGTACTTC.

J is TRBJ2-3 and V is TRBV27; 14 positions agree with TRBD2. Germline CDR1 MNHEY, CDR2 SMNVEV (reference sequence). The trim removed 5 bases at V and 2 bases at J, leaving 15 bases unmatched. This CDR3 has 20 residues. This chain's CDR3 is CASSAYPGTSGRHLTDTQYF. CDR3 nucleotides: TGTGCCAGCAGTGCTTACCCCGGGACTAGCGGGAGACATCTCACAGATACGCAGTATTTT.

This clonotype came up once. An end of the junction differs from the germline gene, which may be a read error. The rearrangement joins TRBV10-3 to TRBJ1-5; D gene unclear. This CDR3 has 16 residues. Germline V gives CDR1 ENHRY, CDR2 SYGVKD. CDR3: CAISESGAYSNRPQHF. The CDR3 nucleotides are TGTGCCATCAGTGAGTCAGGAGCATATAGCAATCGGCCCCAGCATTTT.

CDR3 coding DNA: TGTGCCAGCAGTCGCGTAGCGGGGGACTACGAGCAGTACTTC. Encoded protein: CASSRVAGDYEQYF. The chain links TRBV6-5 to TRBJ2-7; 9 nucleotides line up with TRBD2. The CDR3 has 14 amino acids. Per germline, CDR1 MNHEY and CDR2 SVGAGI. Germline trimming cut 5 bases from V and 3 bases from J; bases unmatched to any gene: 5.

This chain uses TRBV5-6 with TRBJ2-1, with D uncertain. CDR1 and CDR2 (germline): SGHDT, YYEEEE. V was clipped by 3 bases and J by 8 bases, with 9 bases between them. The CDR3 extends over 12 amino acids. This CDR3 is CASSWTSYEQFF. The CDR3 DNA reads as TGTGCCAGCAGCTGGACGTCATATGAGCAGTTCTTC.

The chain is built from TRBV4-3 and TRBJ2-3; D unresolved. The V end lost 1 base, the J end lost 4 bases, and 9 bases lay between the germline ends. The CDR3 runs to 14 residues. Germline CDR1 reads LGHNA; CDR2 reads YSLEER. The CDR3 loop is CASSQASIADTQYF. DNA for the CDR3: TGCGCCAGCAGCCAAGCTAGTATCGCAGATACGCAGTATTTT.

This chain links TRBV11-2 with TRBJ2-1; tentative D call: TRBD2 (5 bases). The last part of the DNA fits TRBJ2-7 better; the J call may be wrong. The CDR3 contains 18 residues. Germline lookup yields CDR1 SGHAT and CDR2 FQNNGV. The CDR3 nucleotides are TGTGCCAGCAGCTTAAAGGCCTCGCGGGCGAGCTCCTACAATGAGCAGTACTTC. It codes for CASSLKASRASSYNEQYF.

V usage is TRBV7-9 and J usage is TRBJ1-2; D may be TRBD1 (5 bases). Germline assignment: CDR1 SEHNR and CDR2 FQNEAQ (reference sequence). The CDR3 covers 16 residues. V lost 0 bases, J lost 8 bases, and 19 bases lay in between. DNA of the CDR3: TGTGCCAGCAGCTTAGCGCGGGAGGACACTCTTGTCGGCTACACCTTC. Its protein is CASSLAREDTLVGYTF.

The CDR3, as DNA: TGCAGTGCTGATCTAACGGATACGCAGTATTTT. Translating it yields CSADLTDTQYF. The rearrangement uses TRBV20-1 and TRBJ2-3, with unresolved D. Trimming shortened V by 5 bases and J by 6 bases, and 9 bases separated the two germline ends. Germline-derived CDR1 and CDR2 are DFQATT and SNEGSKA (reference sequence). The CDR3 length is 11 residues.